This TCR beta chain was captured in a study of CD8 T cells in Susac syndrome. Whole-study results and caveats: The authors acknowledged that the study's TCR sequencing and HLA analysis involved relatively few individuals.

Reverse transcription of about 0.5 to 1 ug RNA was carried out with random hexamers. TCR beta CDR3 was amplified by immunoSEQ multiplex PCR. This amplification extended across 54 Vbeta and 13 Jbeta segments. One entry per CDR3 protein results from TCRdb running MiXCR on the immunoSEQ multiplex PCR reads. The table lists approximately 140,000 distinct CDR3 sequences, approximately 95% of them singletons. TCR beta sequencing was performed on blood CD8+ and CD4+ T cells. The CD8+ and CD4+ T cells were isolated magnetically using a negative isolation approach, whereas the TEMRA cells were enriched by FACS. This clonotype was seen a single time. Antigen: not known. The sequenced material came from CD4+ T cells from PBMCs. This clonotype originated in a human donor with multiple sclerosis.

The chain's CDR3 is CSARLERAFF. CDR3 in DNA: TGCAGTGCTAGATTGGAGCGAGCTTTCTTT. The chain carries TRBV20-1 and TRBJ1-1, with unresolved D. Germline CDR1 DFQATT, CDR2 SNEGSKA (reference sequence). This CDR3 spans 10 amino acids. V lost 2 bases to trimming and J lost 10 bases, with 8 bases between them.